This is a list of T cell receptor beta chains from one sample in a study of Graves' ophthalmopathy and Graves' hyperthyroidism. TCRdb reprocessed the multiplex PCR reads via MiXCR and lists one record per CDR3 protein. Among about 740,000 distinct CDR3 sequences listed, approximately 40% were seen once. Sample: peripheral blood. Every receptor here comes from an adult man with Graves' ophthalmopathy. Each CDR3 is given with its conserved first and last residue. D genes are given only for firm matches. Size is stated for part of the rows, as once, few or many counts, or as a class when the clone is expanded.

TRBV29-1	NA	once	TRBJ2-2	CSVESKGARELFF	TGCAGCGTTGAAAGTAAGGGTGCCAGGGAGCTGTTTTTT
TRBV5-1	TRBD1	few	TRBJ1-2	CASRPEQGSRIFGYGYTF	TGCGCCAGCAGACCTGAACAGGGGAGTCGGATTTTCGGCTATGGCTACACCTTC
TRBV7-2	TRBD1	NA	TRBJ2-5	CASRAGQGGGQYF	TGTGCCAGCAGGGCGGGACAGGGAGGAGGGCAGTACTTC
TRBV24-1	TRBD1	NA	TRBJ1-5	CATSDPAGGPYGNQPQHF	TGTGCCACCAGTGATCCGGCAGGGGGACCATATGGCAATCAGCCCCAGCATTTT
TRBV24-1	NA	NA	TRBJ1-5	CASSLVGTNRHSNQPQHF	TGTGCCAGCAGTTTAGTAGGGACCAACAGACATAGCAATCAGCCCCAGCATTTT
TRBV2	TRBD1	many	TRBJ1-2	CASSEAYEAGGSYGYTF	TGTGCCAGCAGTGAAGCTTACGAGGCAGGGGGGAGCTATGGCTACACCTTC
TRBV9	NA	NA	TRBJ2-2	CASSQGTPANTGELFF	TGTGCCAGCAGCCAGGGGACGCCTGCGAACACCGGGGAGCTGTTTTTT
TRBV20-1	NA	NA	TRBJ1-5	CSARDIREQYNQPQHF	TGCAGTGCTAGAGATATTAGGGAGCAATACAATCAGCCCCAGCATTTT
TRBV29-1	NA	NA	TRBJ1-4	CSAEVGVEATNEKLFF	TGCAGCGCTGAAGTGGGGGTTGAGGCAACTAATGAAAAACTGTTTTTT
TRBV4-1	TRBD1	NA	TRBJ1-2	CASSQPRDRDGYTF	TGCGCCAGCAGCCAACCCCGGGACAGGGACGGCTACACCTTC
TRBV20-1	TRBD2	few	TRBJ2-7	CSATLAGTPALYF	TGCAGTGCTACTCTAGCGGGAACTCCGGCTCTGTACTTC
TRBV7-2	TRBD1	NA	TRBJ1-5	CASSRDRGLNYEHF	TGTGCCAGCAGCCGCGACAGGGGACTCAACTACGAGCATTTT
TRBV16	NA	NA	TRBJ2-5	CASSPLGTETQYF	TGTGCCAGCAGCCCACTGGGGACAGAGACCCAGTACTTC
TRBV6-6	NA	few	TRBJ2-7	CASSYSSGVTYEQYF	TGTGCCAGCAGTTACTCCTCAGGAGTAACCTACGAGCAGTACTTC
TRBV7-8	TRBD2	many	TRBJ2-5	CASSSLTSGGGETQYF	TGTGCCAGCAGCTCCTTGACTAGCGGGGGGGGTGAGACCCAGTACTTC
TRBV7-2	NA	few	TRBJ2-5	CASSLLVRWGETQYF	TGTGCCAGCAGCTTACTGGTCAGGTGGGGAGAGACCCAGTACTTC
TRBV7-9	NA	many	TRBJ2-7	CASSLGQISYEQYF	TGTGCCAGCAGCTTAGGTCAGATCTCCTACGAGCAGTACTTC
TRBV25-1	NA	few	TRBJ1-2	CASTWGVGYGYTF	TGTGCCAGCACGTGGGGGGTCGGCTATGGCTACACCTTC
TRBV7-9	NA	NA	TRBJ1-4	CASSLGPWTDNEKLFF	TGTGCCAGCAGCTTAGGACCCTGGACGGATAATGAAAAACTGTTTTTT
TRBV7-8	NA	many	TRBJ1-5	CASSLGSAGGQPQHF	TGTGCCAGCAGCTTAGGATCAGCAGGCGGTCAGCCCCAGCATTTT
TRBV7-3	NA	NA	TRBJ1-2	CASSSYEGLGVLYGYTF	TGTGCCAGCAGCTCCTATGAGGGACTGGGAGTCCTCTATGGCTACACCTTC
TRBV20-1	TRBD1	few	TRBJ1-4	CSANDADRVQEKLFF	TGCAGTGCTAACGACGCGGACAGGGTGCAGGAAAAACTGTTTTTT
TRBV29-1	NA	NA	TRBJ2-5	CSVDTGAKETQYF	TGCAGCGTAGACACGGGGGCGAAAGAGACCCAGTACTTC
TRBV29-1	TRBD1	many	TRBJ1-1	CSVRDRGPTEAFF	TGCAGCGTTAGGGACAGGGGACCTACTGAAGCTTTCTTT
TRBV2	NA	few	TRBJ2-2	CASSVTGTDAGELFF	TGTGCCAGCAGTGTTACCGGGACGGACGCCGGGGAGCTGTTTTTT
TRBV19	NA	few	TRBJ2-7	CASSIQNSDEQYF	TGTGCCAGTAGTATACAGAATTCCGACGAGCAGTACTTC
TRBV6-5	TRBD1	many	TRBJ2-7	CASRPAGTGAEQYF	TGTGCCAGCAGGCCTGCGGGGACAGGGGCCGAGCAGTACTTC
TRBV9	NA	once	TRBJ1-1	CASSQVRTENTEAFF	TGCGCCAGCAGCCAAGTGAGGACAGAAAACACTGAAGCTTTCTTT
TRBV5-4	NA	many	TRBJ1-4	CASSTSGQRREKLFF	TGTGCCAGCAGCACATCAGGACAGCGGCGGGAAAAACTGTTTTTT
TRBV10-3	TRBD1	many	TRBJ2-5	CAISEHSGQDLETQYF	TGTGCCATCAGTGAGCATTCAGGACAGGATCTGGAGACCCAGTACTTC
TRBV2	NA	NA	TRBJ2-6	CASSFSPQGPSGANVLTF	TGTGCCAGTAGTTTTAGTCCACAGGGACCCTCTGGGGCCAACGTCCTGACTTTC
TRBV7-3	NA	many	TRBJ1-1	CASSLSANTEAFF	TGTGCCAGCAGCTTATCGGCGAACACTGAAGCTTTCTTT
TRBV20-1	TRBD2	once	TRBJ2-7	CSARDSGRAPYEQYF	TGCAGTGCTAGAGATAGCGGGAGGGCTCCATACGAGCAGTACTTC
TRBV29-1	NA	NA	TRBJ2-5	CSVEGGTQEAQYF	TGCAGCGTTGAAGGCGGGACGCAGGAGGCCCAGTACTTC
TRBV12-3/TRBV12-4	TRBD1	NA	TRBJ2-5	CASRPRHDRGETQYF	TGTGCCAGCAGACCCCGACATGACAGGGGAGAGACCCAGTACTTC
TRBV11-1	NA	NA	TRBJ2-5	CASSQQGGGETQYF	TGTGCCAGCAGCCAACAGGGGGGGGGCGAGACCCAGTACTTC
TRBV4-2	TRBD2	NA	TRBJ2-2	CASRAGDIGELFF	TGTGCCAGCCGCGCGGGGGATATCGGGGAGCTGTTTTTT
TRBV24-1	TRBD1	many	TRBJ1-1	CATRRGLDTEAFF	TGTGCCACCAGGAGGGGGCTTGACACTGAAGCTTTCTTT
TRBV7-2	TRBD2	many	TRBJ2-5	CASSLGAGGPRETQYF	TGTGCCAGCAGCTTAGGGGCGGGAGGGCCAAGGGAGACCCAGTACTTC
TRBV24-1	NA	NA	TRBJ1-5	CASSPGPGGQPQHF	TGTGCCAGCTCACCAGGTCCGGGGGGTCAGCCCCAGCATTTT
TRBV30	NA	NA	TRBJ2-5	CAWSVDSRAEETQYF	TGTGCCTGGAGTGTTGATAGCAGGGCGGAAGAGACCCAGTACTTC
TRBV2	NA	many	TRBJ1-1	CASKIKQGLGTEAFF	TGTGCCAGCAAAATAAAACAGGGTTTGGGCACTGAAGCTTTCTTT
TRBV5-4	NA	NA	TRBJ1-1	CASSHQGEGNTEAFF	TGCGCCAGCAGCCACCAGGGCGAGGGGAACACTGAAGCTTTCTTT
TRBV2	TRBD2	NA	TRBJ2-7	CASRPGRGIGHEQYF	TGTGCCAGCAGACCGGGGCGGGGGATTGGCCACGAGCAGTACTTC
TRBV19	NA	many	TRBJ1-5	CASSETSTGNQPQHF	TGTGCCAGTAGCGAAACCTCGACAGGTAATCAGCCCCAGCATTTT
TRBV10-3	TRBD1	few	TRBJ1-5	CATAETGFSNQPQHF	TGTGCCACAGCAGAGACAGGGTTTAGCAATCAGCCCCAGCATTTT
TRBV5-1	NA	many	TRBJ2-7	CASSSGRGLGEQYF	TGCGCCAGCAGCTCAGGCAGGGGATTGGGCGAGCAGTACTTC
TRBV29-1	NA	many	TRBJ1-1	CSVEEAVNTEAFF	TGCAGCGTTGAAGAGGCCGTGAACACTGAAGCTTTCTTT
TRBV7-9	TRBD1	few	TRBJ2-7	CASSSLGTGTLGEQYF	TGTGCCAGCAGCTCCCTAGGGACAGGCACCCTGGGCGAGCAGTACTTC
TRBV11-2	TRBD2	once	TRBJ2-3	CASRESGRIDTQYF	TGTGCCAGCAGAGAGAGCGGGAGGATAGATACGCAGTATTTT
TRBV2	NA	few	TRBJ2-5	CASSLRVTQETQYF	TGCGCCAGCAGCCTTAGGGTAACCCAAGAGACCCAGTACTTC